The rows below give T cell receptor beta chains drawn from one sample of a study of OX40 agonist ivuxolimab in advanced cancers. The assay was immunoSEQ multiplex PCR, and TCRdb's table has in-frame clones only and misses some. The sample gives about 10,000 clones, roughly 63% of which show up once; 46% is in the top ten. The sample in question was CD4+ or CD8+ T cells sorted from blood, obtained in a trial of the OX40 agonist ivuxolimab. The receptors shown here come from an adult with an advanced solid tumor such as melanoma, head and neck, liver or kidney cancer. CDR3s include the opening cysteine and the closing phenylalanine or tryptophan. Each record gives: J gene, D gene, clone size, V gene, CDR3 DNA, CDR3 protein. The D gene is left open where the match is weak. The size of a clone is reported for some rows only, either as once, few or many, or as a class for expanded clones.

J gene: TRBJ1-2; D gene: .; clone size: .; V gene: TRBV6-1; CDR3 DNA: TGTGCCAGCAGTGGACTGGGACTCATTAACTATGGCTACACCTTC; CDR3 protein: CASSGLGLINYGYTF
J gene: TRBJ1-5; D gene: .; clone size: few; V gene: TRBV6-6; CDR3 DNA: TGTGCCAGCAGCGGCTATCAGGGAACGTCCGATCAGCCCCAGCATTTT; CDR3 protein: CASSGYQGTSDQPQHF
J gene: TRBJ2-1; D gene: TRBD1; clone size: .; V gene: TRBV2; CDR3 DNA: TGTGCCAGCAGTCTGGACAGGGTCGAAAGGTACTACAATGAGCAGTTCTTC; CDR3 protein: CASSLDRVERYYNEQFF
J gene: TRBJ2-3; D gene: .; clone size: medium-sized; V gene: TRBV19; CDR3 DNA: TGTGCCAGTGGAACCCCAATAGCCACAGATACGCAGTATTTT; CDR3 protein: CASGTPIATDTQYF
J gene: TRBJ1-1; D gene: TRBD1; clone size: .; V gene: TRBV5-6; CDR3 DNA: TGTGCCAGCAGCCTGGGACAGGGAAGGACTGAAGCTTTCTTT; CDR3 protein: CASSLGQGRTEAFF
J gene: TRBJ1-1; D gene: .; clone size: .; V gene: TRBV13; CDR3 DNA: TGTGCCAGCAGCTGGGACATGGACACTGAAGCTTTCTTT; CDR3 protein: CASSWDMDTEAFF
J gene: TRBJ1-2; D gene: .; clone size: .; V gene: TRBV5-1; CDR3 DNA: TGCGCCAGCAGCTTGACAGGGAATAGAGCGTCTGCTAACTATGGCTACACCTTC; CDR3 protein: CASSLTGNRASANYGYTF
J gene: TRBJ2-1; D gene: .; clone size: .; V gene: TRBV7-9; CDR3 DNA: TGTGCCAGCAGCTTAGTATCAGCGGAGTTGAATGAGCAGTTCTTC; CDR3 protein: CASSLVSAELNEQFF
J gene: TRBJ1-1; D gene: .; clone size: .; V gene: TRBV18; CDR3 DNA: TGTGCCAGCTCACCAGTGGGGAGGGAAGCTTTCTTT; CDR3 protein: CASSPVGREAFF
J gene: TRBJ1-5; D gene: .; clone size: .; V gene: TRBV4-1; CDR3 DNA: TGCGCCAGCAGCCAAACTCCCTATAGCAATCAGCCCCAGCATTTT; CDR3 protein: CASSQTPYSNQPQHF
J gene: TRBJ2-1; D gene: TRBD2; clone size: medium-sized; V gene: TRBV28; CDR3 DNA: TGTGCCAGCAGTTTTAGCGGGAGATACAATGAGCAGTTCTTC; CDR3 protein: CASSFSGRYNEQFF
J gene: TRBJ1-1; D gene: TRBD1; clone size: .; V gene: TRBV4-1; CDR3 DNA: TGCGCCAGCAGCCATCGACAGGGTTTAGGCACTGAAGCTTTCTTT; CDR3 protein: CASSHRQGLGTEAFF
J gene: TRBJ2-1; D gene: .; clone size: .; V gene: TRBV11-2; CDR3 DNA: TGTGCCAGCAGCTTAGACCGCGGAGTCGGGTCCGCCCACAATGAGCAGTTCTTC; CDR3 protein: CASSLDRGVGSAHNEQFF
J gene: TRBJ2-1; D gene: TRBD2; clone size: once; V gene: TRBV2; CDR3 DNA: TGTGCCAGCAGAGAATTTTCTAGCGGGGGTTACAATGAGCAGTTCTTC; CDR3 protein: CASREFSSGGYNEQFF
J gene: TRBJ2-7; D gene: TRBD2; clone size: few; V gene: TRBV27; CDR3 DNA: TGTGCCAGCAAGGCTAGCGGAGACTACGAGCAGTACTTC; CDR3 protein: CASKASGDYEQYF
J gene: TRBJ2-3; D gene: .; clone size: .; V gene: TRBV5-2; CDR3 DNA: TGCGCCAGCAGACAGGGGACAGCAGATACGCAGTATTTT; CDR3 protein: CASRQGTADTQYF
J gene: TRBJ1-5; D gene: .; clone size: .; V gene: TRBV6-1; CDR3 DNA: TGTGCCAGCAGTGAAAGGCTAAGGGACACCCTCTATAGCAATCAGCCCCAGCATTTT; CDR3 protein: CASSERLRDTLYSNQPQHF
J gene: TRBJ2-7; D gene: TRBD2; clone size: .; V gene: TRBV27; CDR3 DNA: TGTGCCAGCAGTCCTAGCGGTTCCTACGAGCAGTACTTC; CDR3 protein: CASSPSGSYEQYF
J gene: TRBJ2-1; D gene: TRBD2; clone size: .; V gene: TRBV5-1; CDR3 DNA: TGCGCCAGCAGCTTGGTAGCGGGAAATCCCTACAATGAGCAGTTCTTC; CDR3 protein: CASSLVAGNPYNEQFF
J gene: TRBJ2-3; D gene: TRBD1; clone size: .; V gene: TRBV4-1; CDR3 DNA: TGCGCCAGCAGCCAAGATGGGACAGCCACAGATACGCAGTATTTT; CDR3 protein: CASSQDGTATDTQYF
J gene: TRBJ2-1; D gene: .; clone size: few; V gene: TRBV7-8; CDR3 DNA: TGTGCCAGCAGCCAGGGGGAGGGGGCCTACAATGAGCAGTTCTTC; CDR3 protein: CASSQGEGAYNEQFF
J gene: TRBJ1-2; D gene: .; clone size: few; V gene: TRBV7-9; CDR3 DNA: TGTGCCAGCAGCTTAGGAGCGTTTGGCTACACCTTC; CDR3 protein: CASSLGAFGYTF